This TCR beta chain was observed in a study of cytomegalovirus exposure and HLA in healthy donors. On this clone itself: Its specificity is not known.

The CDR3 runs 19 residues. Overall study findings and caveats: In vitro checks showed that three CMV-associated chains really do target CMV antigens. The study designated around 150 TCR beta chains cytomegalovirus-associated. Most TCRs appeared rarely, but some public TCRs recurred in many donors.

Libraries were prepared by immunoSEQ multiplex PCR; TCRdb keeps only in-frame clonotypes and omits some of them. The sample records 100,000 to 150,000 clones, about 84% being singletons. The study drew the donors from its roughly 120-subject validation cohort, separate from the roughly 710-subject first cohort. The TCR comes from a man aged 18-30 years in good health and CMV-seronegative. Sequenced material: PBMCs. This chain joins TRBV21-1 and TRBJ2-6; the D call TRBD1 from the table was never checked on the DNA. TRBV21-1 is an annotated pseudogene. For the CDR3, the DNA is TGTGCCAGCAGCCCTTACCGGACAGGGGAACGCTCTGGGGCCAACGTCCTGACTTTC. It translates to CASSPYRTGERSGANVLTF.